The 7 T cell receptor beta chains in this list originate from one sample, sequenced in a study of T-cell reconstitution after alpha-beta-depleted transplantation in children. Unique molecular identifiers were incorporated into the prepared TCRbeta library. MiXCR, applied by TCRdb to the PCR reads, yields one record per CDR3 protein. The sample gives about 400,000 distinct CDR3 sequences, 20% of which show up once; around 4% is in the top ten. Here the sequenced sample was PBMCs from the stem cell graft donor, taken from the stem cell graft. These receptor sequences come from a human donor who donated a stem cell graft to a child with acute myeloid leukemia.

The sample holds a few counts of this clonotype. The V gene is TRBV12-3 or TRBV12-4, the J gene TRBJ2-1; 14 positions match TRBD2. V was pared by 5 bases and J by 7 bases, with 4 bases of the junction left unmatched. The CDR3 sequence is 15 residues long. Here the CDR3 reads CASSGTSGSRNEQFF. The CDR3 DNA sequence: TGTGCCAGCAGTGGGACTAGCGGGAGTCGAAATGAGCAGTTCTTC.

Many counts were recorded for this clonotype. This chain joins TRBV25-1 and TRBJ2-7; D remains unclear. The V gene's germline CDR1 is MGHDK and CDR2 SYGVNS. The CDR3 extends over 15 amino acids. V lost 3 bases and J 4 bases, leaving 16 bases between the germline ends. CDR3: CASSDYDSQPYEQYF. CDR3 coding DNA: TGTGCCAGCAGTGACTACGATTCCCAGCCGTACGAGCAGTACTTC.

This chain links TRBV5-4 with TRBJ1-5, with 8 nucleotides matching TRBD1. With V trimmed by 3 bases and J by 2 bases, 4 bases remained unmatched. This CDR3 is 15 amino acids long. Germline assignment: CDR1 SGHNT and CDR2 YYREEE (reference sequence). The CDR3, as DNA: TGTGCCAGCAGCTCGACGACAGGGGGCAATCAGCCCCAGCATTTT. Its protein product is CASSSTTGGNQPQHF.

This clonotype was picked up a small number of times. The chain joins TRBV20-1 to TRBJ2-3, with 8 bases matching TRBD2. V lost 1 base, J lost 2 bases, and 5 bases stayed unmatched. The CDR3 spans 15 residues. The germline V gene encodes CDR1 DFQATT and CDR2 SNEGSKA (reference sequence). CDR3 in DNA: TGCAGTGCTAGAGTGCCTAGCGGGTTCACAGATACGCAGTATTTT. Protein product: CSARVPSGFTDTQYF.

This clonotype was seen ten or more times. The rearrangement joins TRBV6-2 or TRBV6-3 to TRBJ2-3, with TRBD2 identical over 8 bases. V trimming: 4 bases; J trimming: 4 bases; junction bases outside the gene matches: 7. Germline CDR1 and CDR2: MNHEY and SVGEGT. The CDR3 is made up of 15 amino acids. CDR3 sequence: CASSSGTSTADTQYF. For the CDR3, the DNA is TGTGCCAGCAGTTCCGGGACTAGTACCGCAGATACGCAGTATTTT.

The genes are TRBV6-5 and TRBJ1-1, with D perhaps TRBD1 (5 bases). The ends were cut back, 0 bases at V and 5 bases at J, with 16 bases in the middle. This CDR3 comprises 16 residues. The germline CDR1 and CDR2 sequences are MNHEY and SVGAGI. The CDR3 here is CASSYSMEVGGTEAFF. For the CDR3, the DNA is TGTGCCAGCAGTTACTCGATGGAGGTGGGGGGAACTGAAGCTTTCTTT.

The J gene is TRBJ1-3, the V gene TRBV6-5, with TRBD1 as a possible D gene (6 bases). The CDR3 runs 15 residues. The V end was cut by 5 bases, the J end by 0 bases, with 11 bases between. CDR1 and CDR2 (germline): MNHEY, SVGAGI. CDR3 in amino acids: CASSMDSRSGNTIYF. The CDR3 DNA follows: TGTGCCAGCAGTATGGACAGCCGCTCTGGAAACACCATATATTTT.